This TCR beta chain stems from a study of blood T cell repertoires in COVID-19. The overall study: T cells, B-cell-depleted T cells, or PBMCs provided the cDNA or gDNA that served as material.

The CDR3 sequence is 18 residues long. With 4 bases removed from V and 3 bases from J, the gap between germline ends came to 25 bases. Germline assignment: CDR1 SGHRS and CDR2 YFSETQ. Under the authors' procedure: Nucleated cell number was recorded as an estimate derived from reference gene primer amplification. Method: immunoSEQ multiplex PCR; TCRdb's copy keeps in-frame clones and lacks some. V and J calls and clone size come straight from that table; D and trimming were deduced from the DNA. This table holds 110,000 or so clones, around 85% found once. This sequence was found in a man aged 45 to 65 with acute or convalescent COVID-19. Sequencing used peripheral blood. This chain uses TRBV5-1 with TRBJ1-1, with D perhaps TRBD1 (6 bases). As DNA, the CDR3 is TGCGCCAGCAGCGTCCGAACAGGGTTGGAAGGTTTTGACACTGAAGCTTTCTTT. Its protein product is CASSVRTGLEGFDTEAFF.